The next 18 T cell receptor beta chains were all read from a single sample in a study of T cell responses to AZD1222 COVID-19 vaccine (dated by TCRdb to 2020 to 2023). Library prep was done by the immunoSEQ multiplex PCR assay. The table comes from immuneACCESS by way of TCRdb, which keeps in-frame sequences with V and J called. Part of the clones is missing from these tables; in studies checked, under half for an unresolved V gene and the rest for unknown reasons. This sample lists 90,000 to 120,000 clones; around 86% were detected once. The ten largest clones capture about 3.1% of the sample. The time point label, read with the paper, signifies: about 28 days (+/-7) after the second vaccine dose. The label giving this sample's treatment or condition can be read as: meningococcal conjugate vaccine given as trial control. Material: peripheral blood, obtained 28 days after the second dose of the MenACWY control vaccine. Receptors were obtained from an adult who received the MenACWY meningococcal vaccine as a control.

The rearrangement joins TRBV6-4 to TRBJ2-1, with 7 bases fitting TRBD1. Germline assignment: CDR1 MRHNA and CDR2 SNTAGT. The J segment lost 9 bases and the V segment lost 3 bases, leaving 8 bases of the junction unmatched. CDR3 length: 14 residues. CDR3 nucleotides: TGTGCCAGCAGTGATTCGACAGGGTTGGGTGAGCAGTTCTTC. This encodes CASSDSTGLGEQFF.

The V call is TRBV3-1 (or the pseudogene TRBV3-2), the J call TRBJ2-3, with 12 bases aligning to TRBD1. The V gene's germline CDR1 is LGHDT and CDR2 YNNKEL (reference sequence). J was trimmed by 0 bases and V by 3 bases; bases with no gene match: 7. This CDR3 has 18 amino acids. Written as DNA, the CDR3 is TGTGCCAGCAGCCACCGGGACAGGGGGCTTTATAGCACAGATACGCAGTATTTT. Encoded protein: CASSHRDRGLYSTDTQYF.

The J gene is TRBJ1-5, the V gene TRBV7-2; TRBD1 matches 7 bases. The J segment lost 2 bases and the V segment lost 2 bases, leaving 3 bases of the junction unmatched. The germline V gene has CDR1 SGHTA and CDR2 FQGNSA. The CDR3 length is 15 residues. The CDR3 coding sequence is TGTGCCAGCAGCTTAACGACAGGGCGCAATCAGCCCCAGCATTTT. Translated, it gives CASSLTTGRNQPQHF.

The chain recombines TRBV19 with TRBJ2-7; 7 nucleotides match TRBD1. The trim removed 3 bases at V and 9 bases at J, leaving 2 bases unmatched. This CDR3 region has 11 residues. Germline CDR1 and CDR2: LNHDA and SQIVND (reference sequence). The CDR3 nucleotides are TGTGCCAGTAGTATCGGGACAGCGCAGTACTTC. It codes for CASSIGTAQYF.

The CDR3 bases are TGTGCCAGCTCACCGCAGCCTGCCAACCCCGTCGGGGAGCTGTTTTTT. Translating gives CASSPQPANPVGELFF. The V gene is TRBV18, the J gene TRBJ2-2; no clear D gene. Trimming removed 3 bases from V and 7 bases from J, with 18 bases in between. This CDR3 has 16 amino acids. The V gene's germline CDR1 is KGHSH and CDR2 LQKENI.

This chain joins TRBV6-4 and TRBJ2-2, with D unresolved. Trimming pared 5 bases from V and 6 bases from J, leaving 10 bases between. Germline CDR1 and CDR2: MRHNA and SNTAGT. The CDR3 spans 13 residues. The CDR3, as DNA: TGTGCCAGCAGTTCTTTAGCCGCCGGGGAGCTGTTTTTT. This sequence encodes CASSSLAAGELFF.

This chain links TRBV19 with TRBJ2-1, with TRBD1 as a possible D gene (7 bases). CDR1 and CDR2 from the germline V gene are LNHDA and SQIVND (reference sequence). The V and J ends lost 1 base and 3 bases respectively, with 19 bases between them. The CDR3 loop spans 18 amino acids. The CDR3 region has the DNA TGTGCCAGTAGTATAGGAAGGGGGCTCCGGGGGAACTACAATGAGCAGTTCTTC. As protein: CASSIGRGLRGNYNEQFF.

This chain uses TRBV9 with TRBJ1-4; no firm D call. The ends were cut back, 1 base at V and 7 bases at J, with 11 bases in the middle. Germline V CDR1 and CDR2: SGDLS, YYNGEE. The CDR3 has 14 amino acids. CDR3 sequence (DNA): TGTGCCAGCAGCGTATCCCGGGGTCGTGAAAAACTGTTTTTT. Protein product: CASSVSRGREKLFF.

The chain joins TRBV7-9 to TRBJ2-7; possible D gene TRBD2, 6 bases. Germline values: CDR1 SEHNR, CDR2 FQNEAQ (reference sequence). The V end was cut by 3 bases, the J end by 3 bases, with 15 bases between. The CDR3 is 15 residues long. CDR3 coding DNA: TGTGCCAGCAGCTTGGGCGGGGCCCTTGTCTACGAGCAGTACTTC. Protein: CASSLGGALVYEQYF.

The chain has TRBV28 and TRBJ1-1; D is perhaps TRBD1 (6 bases). The CDR3 totals 13 residues. Germline-derived CDR1 and CDR2 are MDHEN and SYDVKM. The V end lost 3 bases, the J end lost 4 bases, and 9 bases lay between the germline ends. CDR3 nucleotide sequence: TGTGCCAGCAGTTTCGGGGGGCCCACTGAAGCTTTCTTT. Encoded protein: CASSFGGPTEAFF.

This clone has just a few counts. The V call is TRBV3-1 (or the pseudogene TRBV3-2), the J call TRBJ2-1; TRBD2 matches 8 bases. This CDR3 region has 14 residues. With V trimmed by 3 bases and J by 5 bases, 3 bases remained unmatched. CDR1 is LGHDT and CDR2 is YNNKEL in the germline V gene (reference sequence). CDR3 sequence (DNA): TGTGCCAGCAGCCACAGGACTAGCAACAATGAGCAGTTCTTC. It specifies CASSHRTSNNEQFF.

V usage is TRBV19 and J usage is TRBJ1-4; TRBD1 aligns across 7 bases. CDR1 and CDR2 (germline): LNHDA, SQIVND (reference sequence). CDR3 length: 14 residues. Trimming removed 7 bases from V and 1 base from J; junction bases left unmatched: 3. This CDR3 reads CASTGGVTNEKLFF. CDR3 coding DNA: TGTGCCAGTACAGGGGGGGTAACTAATGAAAAACTGTTTTTT.

The CDR3 region is CAWRGTAGHEQYF. CDR3 bases: TGTGCCTGGAGGGGGACAGCCGGTCACGAGCAGTACTTC. This sequence joins TRBV30 and TRBJ2-7, with 7 bases aligning to TRBD1. CDR3 length equals 13 residues. Trimming removed 3 bases from V and 5 bases from J; junction bases left unmatched: 7. CDR1 is GTSNPN and CDR2 is SVGIG in the germline V gene (reference sequence).

J is TRBJ2-2 and V is TRBV16; D gene unclear. The germline V gene encodes CDR1 KGHSY and CDR2 FQNENV. Trimming took 1 base from V and 14 from J, leaving 11 bases between them. This CDR3 contains 12 residues. The CDR3 loop is CASSQWAETLFF. In nucleotides, the CDR3 is TGTGCCAGCAGCCAATGGGCCGAGACACTGTTTTTT.

The sample holds a few counts of this clone. The chain employs TRBV11-1 and TRBJ1-1; D uncertain. The CDR3 length is 13 residues. Trimming pared 5 bases from V and 7 bases from J, leaving 14 bases between. CDR1 and CDR2 from the germline V gene are SGHAT and FQDESV (reference sequence). The CDR3 bases are TGTGCCAGCAGCCAACAAGAACGCCGTGAAGCTTTCTTT. Protein product: CASSQQERREAFF.

The chain recombines TRBV6-4 with TRBJ2-7, with no clear D. Trimming left V 0 bases short and J 6 bases short, with 6 bases between. This CDR3 has 12 amino acids. CDR1 and CDR2 from the germline V gene are MRHNA and SNTAGT. The CDR3 loop reads CASSDSWSEQYF. The CDR3 DNA follows: TGTGCCAGCAGTGACTCCTGGTCCGAGCAGTACTTC.

The J gene is TRBJ1-2, the V gene TRBV19; 7 bases line up with TRBD1. The CDR3 length is 13 residues. Germline V gives CDR1 LNHDA, CDR2 SQIVND (reference sequence). The V and J ends lost 6 bases and 8 bases, in that order; junction bases with no gene match: 9. The CDR3 coding sequence is TGTGCCAGTAGGCTCGGAGGGGGCAACGGCTACACCTTC. It codes for CASRLGGGNGYTF.

The V and J genes are TRBV7-2 and TRBJ1-2; D ambiguous. CDR1 is SGHTA and CDR2 is FQGNSA in the germline V gene. The CDR3 runs 12 residues. Trimming took 6 bases from V and 7 from J, leaving 12 bases between them. The CDR3 protein is CASSYQRGGYTF. In DNA, the CDR3 is TGTGCCAGCAGTTACCAACGGGGTGGCTACACCTTC. Full variable domain (outside the CDR3, taken from reference TRBV7-2 and TRBJ1-2): GAGVSQSPSNKVTEKGKDVELRCDPISGHTALYWYRQSLGQGLEFLIYFQGNSAPDKSGLPSDRFSAERTGGSVSTLTIQRTQQEDSAVYLCASSYQRGGYTFGSGTRLTVV.